This T cell receptor beta chain derives from a study of cytomegalovirus exposure and HLA in healthy donors (dated by TCRdb to 2016 to 2017). Regarding the study in general: In an earlier analysis of roughly 500 of the donors, around 290 Gb of sequence data and 100 million or so unique TCR beta sequences from roughly 200 million T cells were reported. An early release covering approximately 600 HLA-typed donors comprised roughly 300 gigabases of sequencing data and 85 million or so unique TCR sequences. The genetic ancestry cluster associated with self-reported Caucasian donors included 65% to 90% of the approximately 430 genotyped donors. The study was designed to test whether signatures of past pathogen exposure could be identified by cataloging public T cell receptors. The T cell repertoires of some 700 subjects were profiled by immunosequencing and related to cytomegalovirus serostatus. In addition to the first cohort of 650 to 800 subjects, a separate validation cohort of 120 different subjects was used. To predict cytomegalovirus infection status, the study brought together high-throughput TCR immunosequencing, statistical association of individual TCRs with disease status, and machine learning. A later analysis re-analyzed previously published TCR beta repertoires from roughly 600 donors and added high-resolution HLA genotyping to study TCR occurrence patterns. Rather than using new phenotypic data, the later analysis identified candidate immune exposures from TCR beta sequences and from how often those sequences occurred across donors. An earlier analysis of roughly 600 of the donors used high-throughput TCR beta sequencing to judge whether each TCR beta V gene segment behaved as functional or pseudogenic. Alongside the repertoire data, information on donor age, sex, ethnicity and CMV serostatus was compiled. Genome-wide SNP genotypes for about 55% of the roughly 670 donors were used in a later genetic analysis, which treated that subset as a discovery cohort. All discovery cohort repertoires had been generated using a single sequencing platform. HLA typing covered class I and class II loci at four-digit resolution. The number of donors typed differed by locus, with roughly 629-640 for A, B, C, DRB1 and DQB1, more than 500 for DQA1, 600 to 610 for DPA1, and some 470 for DPB1. A handful of DR-DQ haplotypes were handled as single units for association and clustering because linkage in the cohort was strong. Among about 410 genotyped donors of the cohort, an average of around 250,000 unique TCR beta nucleotide sequences was sequenced per donor, of which about 20% were non-productive. The investigation overall reported the following: In a later analysis, the rate of TCR association differed among HLA loci, with DRB1 alleles having the most associated TCRs and HLA-C alleles having the fewest. A later analysis found that HLA-associated TCR beta chains were more clonally expanded and had lower generation probabilities than equally common non-associated chains. Because the 87-base-pair reads could not distinguish some IMGT-functional V segments, including TRBV6-2 and TRBV6-3, those segments were excluded. A few of the identified cytomegalovirus-associated TCR beta chains were confirmed in vitro to be specific for cytomegalovirus antigens. In an earlier analysis of around 600 of the donors, most TCR beta V segments appeared in productive rearrangements about 90% or about 30% of the time, broadly matching IMGT annotations. At a false discovery rate of 0.05, a later analysis linked 15,000 to 20,000 TCR beta sequences to specific HLA alleles. The sequencing pipeline was judged likely to have produced a cluster of highly shared sequence variants as a technical artifact. Most TCR sequences were seen in very few donors, while some public TCRs were found in many individuals. A later genetic analysis reported fewer N-insertions in productive TCRs among donors in an Asian-associated ancestry cluster than the roughly 700-donor mean. The cohort was sequenced for TCR beta chains only, and without alpha or paired-chain data the features that could be detected were limited. In the study, around 150 TCR beta chains were listed as associated with cytomegalovirus. The classifier was reported to diagnose cytomegalovirus status with high specificity and sensitivity in both the original and validation cohorts. A later analysis found that most CMV-associated TCR beta chains appeared HLA-restricted, with HLA associations seemingly driven largely by CMV exposure. In a later analysis, several top co-occurrence clusters were reported to appear linked to parvovirus B19, influenza, CMV and Epstein-Barr virus. V-gene and J-gene trimming of TCR beta chains was associated with a missense DCLRE1C variant in a later genetic analysis, and the association was replicated in an independent cohort. The only immune exposure information available for the cohort was CMV serostatus. Correlated functional status among segregating V segments might reflect linkage disequilibrium, but an unknown experimental factor could not be ruled out. Because HLA typing was unavailable for some donors at each locus, only the typed subset was used in association tests. It was suggested by the authors that the approach could potentially be generalized to other disease states and immunological phenotypes. The presence/absence analyses assumed that sequencing depth was roughly uniform across donors, and that assumption may not be true. Assigning TCR associations to individual alleles was difficult when HLA alleles, especially DR and DQ, strongly co-occurred. Because counts were too low, some 16 rarely observed V segments, including chromosome 9 orphons, were excluded from the earlier analysis of around 590 of the donors. A further reported finding was that TCR beta sequences accurately predicted the HLA-A and HLA-B alleles for most subjects in the first cohort.

Per the germline V gene, ENHRY is the CDR1 and SYGVKD is the CDR2. The CDR3 goes from the cysteine to the phenylalanine over 19 residues. The read is trimmed to its CDR3 DNA, 57 bases read in frame from base 1. Germline trimming: 4 bases from V, 0 bases from J; junction bases outside gene matches: 9. The method behind the library was the immunoSEQ multiplex PCR assay. The multiplex PCR relied on a mix of 60 forward primers for TCR Vbeta segments and 13 reverse primers for TCR Jbeta segments. The CDR3 region of rearranged TCR beta genes was amplified from genomic DNA by a multiplex PCR assay. On the Illumina HiSeq System, the amplified TCR beta libraries were sequenced as 87-base-pair reads. Processing in the source paper ran as follows. A later analysis counted about 82 million unique TCR beta chains across the 700 or so repertoires, and some 11 million of these chains were shared by at least two donors. A nearest-neighbor algorithm error-corrected the raw reads and collapsed the reads into unique sequences, merging closely related sequences to remove PCR and sequencing errors. V, D and J gene segments were assigned by aligning CDR3 sequences to IMGT reference sequences. Each retained sequence needed at least a six-nucleotide match to both a V gene segment and a J gene segment. Rearrangements were called productive when the CDR3 lacked stop codons and stayed in frame with V and J; all others were non-productive. CDR3 was defined according to IMGT convention as the region running from the second conserved V-encoded cysteine to the conserved J-encoded phenylalanine. In an earlier analysis of approximately 500 of the donors, sequences lacking an unambiguous match to a single V gene segment were excluded. An earlier analysis of approximately 590 of the donors called V segments functional above 56.7% productive rearrangements and segregating when the between-donor standard deviation exceeded 5%. A statistical classification framework was built to diagnose cytomegalovirus status from the catalog of TCR beta chain sequences. A later analysis assigned V and J genes by comparing TCR nucleotide sequences with IMGT/GENE-DB human TR gene sequences. The TCRdist pipeline was used in a later analysis to assign CDR3 sequences and most-parsimonious VDJ recombination scenarios. In a later analysis, every TCR beta chain was defined by the combination of its CDR3 amino acid sequence and its V-gene family, and reads without a unique V-gene family were dropped. A later analysis removed several hundred highly shared, low-generation-probability nucleotide sequences to deal with suspected cross-contamination and a sequencing artifact. In a later analysis, a clonal expansion index for each public chain was calculated from normalized within-repertoire ranks of inferred template counts. In a later analysis, generation probabilities were computed using a VDJ recombination model fitted to out-of-frame rearrangements, and the results were checked against IGoR. In a later analysis, TCR-TCR, TCR-HLA and TCR-CMV co-occurrence was scored with hypergeometric tests, and a repertoire-size bias correction was applied to TCR pairs. False discovery rates were estimated in a later analysis by permuting HLA or CMV assignments 20 times. In a later analysis, co-occurring TCRs were grouped using DBSCAN, and TCRdist sequence similarity was added for clustering within HLA-allele-positive subsets. Repertoires with fewer than 30,000 or more than 120,000 public chains were left out of co-occurrence clustering, as were four to six repertoires with anomalous nucleotide sharing. Here the immuneACCESS table is served through TCRdb, limited to in-frame sequences with V and J called. Missing clones are a known gap in these copies; in checked studies unresolved V genes cover under half, and the rest lacks a known reason. That table supplies the V and J calls and clone size; D and trimming were determined from the DNA. Within this sample are 200,000 to 250,000 clones, with about 83% of them counted one time only. Clones ranked in the top ten supply roughly 15% of the sample.

About this clone itself: Its antigen is currently not known. No base qualities exist here, and no much larger clone lies one base off it.

In total, 500 to 700 healthy bone marrow donors made up the cohort. Cohort members were all nominally healthy when sampled, although unrecorded immune exposures were likely present. The donor tested CMV seronegative, placing the donor among the 350 or so seronegative members of the cohort. Each donor provided a peripheral blood sample, and peripheral blood mononuclear cells were used for TCR beta sequencing. Genomic DNA extraction from the blood cell samples was performed with the Qiagen DNeasy Blood Extraction Kit. Sequences were obtained from PBMCs. This TCR was recovered from a man aged 40-49 years in good health and CMV-seronegative. The V and J genes are TRBV10-3 and TRBJ2-3; 14 central nucleotides agree with TRBD2. In nucleotide form, the sequence is TGTGCCATCAGTGGAGGTGGGACTAGCGGGAGTGGGAGCACAGATACGCAGTATTTT. It encodes CAISGGGTSGSGSTDTQYF.